This T cell receptor (beta chain) was found in a study of blood T cell repertoires in COVID-19. Study information: T cells, B-cell-depleted T cells, or PBMCs provided the cDNA or gDNA that served as material.

Original processing notes: How many nucleated cells were present was estimated from reference gene primer amplification. Clones were read by immunoSEQ multiplex PCR, and TCRdb kept only the in-frame ones, dropping some. That table furnishes V, J and clone size, whereas the DNA furnished D and trimming. The table shows 390,000 or so clones, with around 89% occurring only once. Looked up from germline, CDR1 is KGHDR and CDR2 is SFDVKD. V was clipped by 6 bases and J by 3 bases; unmatched bases: 6. The CDR3 covers 15 residues. The V call is TRBV24-1, the J call TRBJ2-3, with 9 nucleotides matching TRBD1. The specimen was peripheral blood. This TCR was sampled from a young man with active or convalescent COVID-19. CDR3 residues: CATSTRTGDTDTQYF. The DNA of the CDR3 is TGTGCCACCAGTACCCGGACAGGGGATACAGATACGCAGTATTTT.